These 27 T cell receptor beta chains came from one sample sequenced in a study of T cells in Graves' hyperthyroidism and ophthalmopathy. TCR beta CDR3 sequences were amplified from RNA transcripts. Initially, a first-round RT-PCR of the TCR CDR3 employed the HTBI primer set. TCRdb re-called the multiplex PCR reads with MiXCR, one entry per CDR3 protein. The sample records roughly 100,000 distinct CDR3 sequences, roughly 44% being singletons. The sequenced material came from blood. These receptors all stem from a man in his forties with Graves' hyperthyroidism.

This clonotype was picked up many times. The chain recombines TRBV6-1 with TRBJ1-2; 8 bases fit TRBD1. CDR1 MNHNS and CDR2 SASEGT come from the germline V gene. There are 15 residues in the CDR3. V lost 3 bases to trimming and J lost 3 bases; unmatched junction nucleotides: 6. The CDR3 DNA is TGTGCCAGCAGTGAGGGGACAGGCCACTACTATGGCTACACCTTC. It encodes CASSEGTGHYYGYTF.

This clonotype was seen repeatedly, ten times or more. This chain uses TRBV5-1 with TRBJ2-7; D is perhaps TRBD2 (7 bases). V was shortened by 0 bases and J by 4 bases, with 14 bases between the two germline ends. Germline CDR1 SGHRS, CDR2 YFSETQ. The CDR3 length is 15 residues. The DNA for the CDR3 is TGCGCCAGCAGCTTGGAATGGGGGGGCGCGTACGAGCAGTACTTC. It specifies CASSLEWGGAYEQYF. The whole variable domain, filled in from reference TRBV5-1 and TRBJ2-7, reads KAGVTQTPRYLIKTRGQQVTLSCSPISGHRSVSWYQQTPGQGLQFLFEYFSETQRNKGNFPGRFSGRQFSNSRSEMNVSTLELGDSALYLCASSLEWGGAYEQYFGPGTRLTVT.

This clonotype was seen a few times. This rearrangement joins TRBV7-8 to TRBJ2-7, with D maybe TRBD1 (5 bases). Germline values: CDR1 SGHVS, CDR2 FQNEAQ. The CDR3 spans 14 residues. The V and J ends lost 1 base and 2 bases respectively, with 9 bases between them. CDR3 sequence: CASSLEAGPYEQYF. The CDR3 DNA is TGTGCCAGCAGCTTAGAGGCAGGGCCCTACGAGCAGTACTTC.

This clonotype was seen many times. The chain combines TRBV10-3 with TRBJ1-2; D gene uncertain. The ends were cut back, 0 bases at V and 5 bases at J, with 7 bases in the middle. The CDR3 has 13 amino acids. Per germline, CDR1 ENHRY and CDR2 SYGVKD. CDR3 residues: CAISESIGYGYTF. The CDR3 DNA follows: TGTGCCATCAGTGAGTCGATAGGGTATGGCTACACCTTC.

The V gene is TRBV15, the J gene TRBJ2-7; 10 bases line up with TRBD2. Germline CDR1 and CDR2: LNHNV and YYDKDF (reference sequence). This CDR3 contains 16 residues. The trim removed 1 base at V and 7 bases at J, leaving 10 bases unmatched. This CDR3 is CATSRGDLAGVEEQYV. CDR3 nucleotide sequence: TGTGCCACCAGCAGAGGGGACCTAGCGGGAGTTGAAGAGCAGTACGTC.

In the case of this clonotype: A much more abundant neighbour one base away suggests this may be a read error. The V call is TRBV7-1, the J call TRBJ2-3; D possibly corresponds to TRBD1 (6 bases). Judging by the DNA end, TRBJ1-5 fits better; the J call may be wrong. TRBV7-1 is an open reading frame, and its role is uncertain. The CDR3 extends over 16 amino acids. This CDR3 is CASSLRLAGGPDTQHF. The CDR3 DNA sequence: TGTGCCAGCAGCCTCAGACTAGCGGGGGGGCCAGATACGCAGCATTTT.

This clonotype was recorded at least ten times. A much larger clone differs from this one at a single base, so this may be a read error. Written as DNA, the CDR3 is TGTGCCAGCAGTGACCTAGCGGGAGAAAGGGCCTACGAGCGGTACTTC. As protein: CASSDLAGERAYERYF. This chain links TRBV2 with TRBJ2-7, with 10 bases matching TRBD2. The CDR3 extends over 16 amino acids. The germline V gene encodes CDR1 SNHLY and CDR2 FYNNEI.

This clonotype turned up a few times. Just one base apart from a much larger clone, this may be a read error. V usage is TRBV20-1 and J usage is TRBJ2-3; weak D call: TRBD1 (7 bases). The CDR3 spans 14 residues. Looked up from germline, CDR1 is DFQATT and CDR2 is SNEGSKA (reference sequence). CDR3 in DNA: TGCAATGCTAGACGGCAGGGGGAGGTAGATACGCAGTATTTT. Residues: CNARRQGEVDTQYF.

In this sample, this clonotype turned up many times. This chain links TRBV9 with TRBJ2-2, with TRBD1 matching 8 bases. From germline, CDR1 is SGDLS and CDR2 YYNGEE. V was pared by 0 bases and J by 4 bases, with 2 bases of the junction left unmatched. CDR3 length: 15 amino acids. The DNA of the CDR3 is TGTGCCAGCAGCGTAGCTACAGGGGGCACCGGGGAGCTGTTTTTT. The encoded protein is CASSVATGGTGELFF.

V usage is TRBV5-1 and J usage is TRBJ1-1, with 9 bases matching TRBD1. The CDR3 extends over 13 amino acids. Germline V gene sequence: CDR1 SGHRS, CDR2 YFSETQ. With V trimmed by 3 bases and J by 6 bases, 3 bases remained unmatched. Here the CDR3 reads CASSWGQGPEAFF. The DNA of the CDR3 is TGCGCCAGCAGCTGGGGACAGGGTCCTGAAGCTTTCTTT.

Ten or more counts support this clonotype. This sequence joins TRBV6-6 and TRBJ1-1; D is undetermined. V lost 4 bases and J 1 base, leaving 10 bases between the germline ends. In germline, CDR1 is MNHNY, CDR2 SVGAGI (reference sequence). CDR3 length: 14 residues. In DNA form, the CDR3 reads TGTGCCAGCAGTTTTAGTGTAGCGAACACTGAAGCTTTCTTT. As protein: CASSFSVANTEAFF.

To note about this clonotype: This could be a read error, since a much larger clone is one nucleotide away. The chain combines TRBV5-1 with TRBJ2-1; 7 bases map to TRBD2. Per the germline V gene, CDR1 is SGHRS and CDR2 is YFSETQ. CDR3 length: 17 amino acids. The J segment lost 6 bases and the V segment lost 0 bases, leaving 12 bases of the junction unmatched. CDR3 DNA: TGCGCCAGCAGCTTGGCCGGGCTGCCGGGGGGTTGCAATGAGCAGTTCTTC. Translation gives CASSLAGLPGGCNEQFF.

V is TRBV18 and J is TRBJ2-1, with D perhaps being TRBD1 or TRBD2 (5 bases each). Germline CDR1 KGHSH, CDR2 LQKENI. The V and J ends lost 0 bases and 2 bases respectively, with 11 bases between them. CDR3 length: 16 residues. CDR3 bases: TGTGCCAGCTCACCACCGGCGGGCAGGGCCTACAATGAGCAGTTCTTC. Its protein is CASSPPAGRAYNEQFF. The full variable domain, in which reference TRBV18 and TRBJ2-1 provide the parts outside the CDR3, is NAGVMQNPRHLVRRRGQEARLRCSPMKGHSHVYWYRQLPEEGLKFMVYLQKENIIDESGMPKERFSAEFPKEGPSILRIQQVVRGDSAAYFCASSPPAGRAYNEQFFGPGTRLTVL.

This clonotype has a count of ten or more. The rearrangement uses TRBV3-1 and TRBJ2-5; the D is unclear. Germline V CDR1 and CDR2: LGHDT, YNNKEL (reference sequence). The CDR3 length is 13 residues. V lost 1 base and J 3 bases, leaving 6 bases between the germline ends. This CDR3 is CASSQVVEETQYF. The DNA for the CDR3 is TGTGCCAGCAGCCAAGTGGTAGAAGAGACCCAGTACTTC.

The chain is built from TRBV7-8 and TRBJ2-5, with 14 bases matching TRBD2. The V gene end was trimmed by 4 bases and the J gene end by 7 bases; junction bases not matched to a gene: 11. CDR1 and CDR2 from the germline V gene are SGHVS and FQNEAQ. CDR3 length: 17 amino acids. This chain's CDR3 is CASSSKPPGTSGGTQYF. As DNA, the CDR3 is TGTGCCAGCAGCTCGAAACCTCCCGGGACTAGCGGGGGGACCCAGTACTTC.

This chain uses TRBV7-6 with TRBJ2-5, with a tentative D call TRBD1 (5 bases). The length of the CDR3 is 18 residues. The V gene lost 3 bases and the J gene lost 3 bases, with 23 bases spanning the gap. Germline V gene data show CDR1 as SGHVS and CDR2 as FNYEAQ. The CDR3 sequence: CASSFPDGRSGAKETQYF. The DNA of the CDR3 is TGTGCCAGCAGCTTCCCGGACGGACGCTCTGGGGCCAAAGAGACCCAGTACTTC.

The chain carries TRBV15 and TRBJ2-3; 7 nucleotides match TRBD1. The V and J ends lost 1 base and 2 bases, in that order; junction bases with no gene match: 6. CDR3 size: 16 residues. Germline V gene lookup returns CDR1 LNHNV and CDR2 YYDKDF (reference sequence). CDR3 protein: CATSRAGQLNTDTQYF. CDR3 nucleotide sequence: TGTGCCACCAGCAGAGCGGGACAGTTAAACACAGATACGCAGTATTTT. The complete variable domain, with remaining parts taken from reference TRBV15 and TRBJ2-3, reads DAMVIQNPRYQVTQFGKPVTLSCSQTLNHNVMYWYQQKSSQAPKLLFHYYDKDFNNEADTPDNFQSRRPNTSFCFLDIRSPGLGDTAMYLCATSRAGQLNTDTQYFGPGTRLTVL.

The CDR3 DNA reads as TGTGCCAGCAGTTTAAGGTGGGGTTCGGACACTGAAGCTTTCTTT. Translation: CASSLRWGSDTEAFF. The chain uses TRBV28 and TRBJ1-1; no firm D call. The CDR3 totals 15 residues. From germline, CDR1 is MDHEN and CDR2 SYDVKM. The V gene lost 2 bases and the J gene lost 3 bases, with 13 bases spanning the gap.

The sample holds many counts of this clonotype. The rearrangement joins TRBV7-9 to TRBJ2-6; D possibly corresponds to TRBD1 (6 bases). This CDR3 has 17 amino acids. Germline CDR1 reads SEHNR; CDR2 reads FQNEAQ (reference sequence). Trimming removed 4 bases from V and 0 bases from J, with 13 bases in between. CDR3 nucleotides: TGTGCCAGCAGCTCCCGGGACATGAGCTCTGGGGCCAACGTCCTGACTTTC. Amino acids: CASSSRDMSSGANVLTF.

This clonotype turned up a few times. The chain carries TRBV6-2 or TRBV6-3 and TRBJ2-3; 8 bases fit TRBD1. Germline-derived CDR1 and CDR2 are MNHEY and SVGEGT. The CDR3 is 17 amino acids. V dropped 2 bases and J dropped 3; count of bases not matched to a gene: 10. CDR3 sequence (DNA): TGTGCCAGCAGTTACACGCTGGCAGGGGGCAGGACAGATACGCAGTATTTT. Translating it yields CASSYTLAGGRTDTQYF.

The rearrangement uses TRBV6-2 or TRBV6-3 and TRBJ1-1; TRBD1 is a possible D gene (6 bases). CDR1 MNHEY and CDR2 SVGEGT come from the germline V gene. V was clipped by 5 bases and J by 4 bases, with 14 bases between them. The CDR3 is 14 residues long. The CDR3 loop reads CASSEQGSGTEAFF. CDR3 DNA: TGTGCCAGCAGTGAACAGGGATCCGGCACTGAAGCTTTCTTT.

This clonotype was recorded many times. This sequence joins TRBV5-1 and TRBJ1-3, with 9 bases matching TRBD1. Trimming cost V 2 bases and J 2 bases; bases outside gene matches: 2. The CDR3 length is 15 residues. CDR1 SGHRS and CDR2 YFSETQ come from the germline V gene. CDR3 protein: CASSFDRGAGNTIYF. The DNA of the CDR3 is TGCGCCAGCAGCTTTGACAGGGGGGCTGGAAACACCATATATTTT.

This clonotype came up a few times. This sequence joins TRBV27 and TRBJ1-1; the D gene is possibly TRBD1 (5 bases). V was shortened by 4 bases and J by 10 bases, with 10 bases between the two germline ends. There are 11 residues in the CDR3. Germline CDR1 MNHEY, CDR2 SMNVEV (reference sequence). The CDR3 sequence: CASSSSGVAFF. CDR3 DNA sequence: TGTGCCAGCAGTTCCTCGGGGGTAGCTTTCTTT.

This clonotype is a singleton in its sample. Because the CDR3 is missing its conserved closing phenylalanine or tryptophan, this is likely a read error. The rearrangement uses TRBV7-9 and TRBJ1-2, with 8 bases lining up with TRBD1. The V gene end was trimmed by 5 bases and the J gene end by 8 bases; junction bases not matched to a gene: 4. Germline values: CDR1 SEHNR, CDR2 FQNEAQ (reference sequence). The CDR3 loop spans 12 amino acids. The CDR3 spells CASSEDREGYTL. Written as DNA, the CDR3 is TGTGCCAGCAGCGAGGACAGGGAGGGCTACACCCTC.

The chain has TRBV7-8 and TRBJ2-1; D is uncertain. The V gene lost 6 bases and the J gene lost 5 bases, with 17 bases spanning the gap. The CDR3 consists of 15 residues. The germline CDR1 and CDR2 sequences are SGHVS and FQNEAQ. CDR3 protein: CASSLSMPQHNEQFF. The DNA for the CDR3 is TGTGCCAGCAGTTTATCGATGCCCCAGCACAATGAGCAGTTCTTC.

The chain employs TRBV15 and TRBJ2-3; TRBD2 is a possible D gene (6 bases). The CDR3 consists of 15 residues. Germline loops: CDR1 LNHNV, CDR2 YYDKDF (reference sequence). With 3 bases removed from V and 0 bases from J, the gap between germline ends came to 10 bases. CDR3: CATSSLADSTDTQYF. As DNA, the CDR3 is TGTGCCACCAGCAGCTTAGCGGACAGCACAGATACGCAGTATTTT.

This clonotype appeared many times. The chain employs TRBV19 and TRBJ2-3; 9 bases line up with TRBD1. Trimming cost V 5 bases and J 4 bases; bases outside gene matches: 7. CDR3 length equals 15 residues. CDR1 and CDR2 from the germline V gene are LNHDA and SQIVND (reference sequence). CDR3 sequence (DNA): TGTGCCAGTAGTGAGGGACAGGGAATCCCAGATACGCAGTATTTT. Encoded protein: CASSEGQGIPDTQYF.